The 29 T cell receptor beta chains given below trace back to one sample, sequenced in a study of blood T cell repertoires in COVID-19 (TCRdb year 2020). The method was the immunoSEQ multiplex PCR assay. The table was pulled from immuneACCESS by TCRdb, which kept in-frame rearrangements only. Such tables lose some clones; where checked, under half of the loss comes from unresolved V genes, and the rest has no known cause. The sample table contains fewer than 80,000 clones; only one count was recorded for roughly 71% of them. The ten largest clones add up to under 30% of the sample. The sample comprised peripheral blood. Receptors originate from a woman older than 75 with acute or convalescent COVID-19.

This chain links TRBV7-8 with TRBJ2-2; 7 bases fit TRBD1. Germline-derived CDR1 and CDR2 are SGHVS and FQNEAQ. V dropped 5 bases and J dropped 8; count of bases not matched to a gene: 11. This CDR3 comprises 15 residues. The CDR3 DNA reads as TGTGCCAGCAGCAACAGACAGGGTGCACTTGGGGAGCTGTTTTTT. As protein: CASSNRQGALGELFF.

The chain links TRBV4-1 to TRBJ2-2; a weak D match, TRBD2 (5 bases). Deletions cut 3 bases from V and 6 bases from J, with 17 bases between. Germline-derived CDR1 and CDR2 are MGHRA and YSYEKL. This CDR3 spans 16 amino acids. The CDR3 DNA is TGCGCCAGCAGCCAGGCCACGGGATTGGGCGCCGGGGAGCTGTTTTTT. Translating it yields CASSQATGLGAGELFF.

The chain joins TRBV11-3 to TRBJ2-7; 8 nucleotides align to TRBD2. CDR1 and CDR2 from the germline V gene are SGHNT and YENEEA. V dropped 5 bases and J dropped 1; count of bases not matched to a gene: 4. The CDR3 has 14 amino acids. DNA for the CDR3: TGTGCCAGCAGCGGACTAGCCGTTTCCTACGAGCAGTACTTC. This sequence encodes CASSGLAVSYEQYF.

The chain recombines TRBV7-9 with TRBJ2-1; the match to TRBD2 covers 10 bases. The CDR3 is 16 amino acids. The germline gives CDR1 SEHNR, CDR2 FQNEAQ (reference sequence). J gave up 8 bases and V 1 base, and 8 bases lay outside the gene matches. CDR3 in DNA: TGTGCCAGCAGCTTAGGGTCTAGCGGGAGAAGGGATGAGCAGTTCTTC. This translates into CASSLGSSGRRDEQFF.

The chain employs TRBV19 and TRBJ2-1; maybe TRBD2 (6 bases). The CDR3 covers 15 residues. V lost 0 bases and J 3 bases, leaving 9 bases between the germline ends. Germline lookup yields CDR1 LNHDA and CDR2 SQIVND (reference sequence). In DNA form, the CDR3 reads TGTGCCAGTAGTATAGAAGCGGGCCTCTACAATGAGCAGTTCTTC. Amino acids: CASSIEAGLYNEQFF.

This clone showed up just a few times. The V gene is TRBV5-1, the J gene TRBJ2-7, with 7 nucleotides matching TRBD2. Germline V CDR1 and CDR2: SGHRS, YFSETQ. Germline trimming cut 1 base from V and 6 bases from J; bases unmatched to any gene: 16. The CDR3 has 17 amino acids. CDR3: CASSLTVAGTAPGEQYF. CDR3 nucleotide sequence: TGCGCCAGCAGCTTGACAGTAGCGGGTACTGCCCCGGGCGAGCAGTACTTC.

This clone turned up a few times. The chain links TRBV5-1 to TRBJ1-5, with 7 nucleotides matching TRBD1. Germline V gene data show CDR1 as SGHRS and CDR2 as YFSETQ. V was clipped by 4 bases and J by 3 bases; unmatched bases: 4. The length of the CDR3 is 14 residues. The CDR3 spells CASSQGDINQPQHF. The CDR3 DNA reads TGCGCCAGCAGCCAGGGGGACATCAATCAGCCCCAGCATTTT.

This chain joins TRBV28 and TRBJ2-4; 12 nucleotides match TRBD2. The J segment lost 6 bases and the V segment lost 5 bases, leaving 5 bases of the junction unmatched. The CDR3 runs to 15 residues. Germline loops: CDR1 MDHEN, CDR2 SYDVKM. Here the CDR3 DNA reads TGTGCCAGCAGTAGGACTAGCGGGATCCTAAACATTCAGTACTTC. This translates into CASSRTSGILNIQYF.

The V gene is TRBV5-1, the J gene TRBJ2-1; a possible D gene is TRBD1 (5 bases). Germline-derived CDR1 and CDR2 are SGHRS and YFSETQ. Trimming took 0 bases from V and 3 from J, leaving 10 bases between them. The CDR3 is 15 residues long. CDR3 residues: CASSLEGRVYNEQFF. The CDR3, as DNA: TGCGCCAGCAGCTTGGAGGGCAGGGTCTACAATGAGCAGTTCTTC.

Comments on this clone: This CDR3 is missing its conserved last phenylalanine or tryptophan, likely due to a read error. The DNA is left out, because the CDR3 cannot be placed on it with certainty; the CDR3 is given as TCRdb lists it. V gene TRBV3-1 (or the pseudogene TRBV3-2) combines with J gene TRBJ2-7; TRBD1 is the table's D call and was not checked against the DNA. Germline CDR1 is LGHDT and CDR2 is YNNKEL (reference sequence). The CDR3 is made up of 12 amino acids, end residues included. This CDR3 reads CASSQVGDSPLL.

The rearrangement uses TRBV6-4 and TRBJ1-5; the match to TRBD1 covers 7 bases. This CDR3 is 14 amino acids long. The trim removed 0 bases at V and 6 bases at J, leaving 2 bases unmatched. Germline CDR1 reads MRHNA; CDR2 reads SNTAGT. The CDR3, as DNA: TGTGCCAGCAGTGACTCAACAGGGGTTCAGCCCCAGCATTTT. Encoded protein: CASSDSTGVQPQHF.

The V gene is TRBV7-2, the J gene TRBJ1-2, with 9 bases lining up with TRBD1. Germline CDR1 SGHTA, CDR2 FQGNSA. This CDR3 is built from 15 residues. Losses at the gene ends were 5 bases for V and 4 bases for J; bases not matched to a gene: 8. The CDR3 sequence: CASSPTGGASYGYTF. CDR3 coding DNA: TGTGCCAGCAGCCCTACAGGGGGCGCCTCCTATGGCTACACCTTC.

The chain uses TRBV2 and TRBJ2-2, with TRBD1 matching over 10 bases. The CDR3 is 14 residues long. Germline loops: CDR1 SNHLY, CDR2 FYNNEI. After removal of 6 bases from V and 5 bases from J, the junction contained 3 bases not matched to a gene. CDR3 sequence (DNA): TGTGCCAGCAGGTGGGACAGGGGTACCGGGGAGCTGTTTTTT. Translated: CASRWDRGTGELFF. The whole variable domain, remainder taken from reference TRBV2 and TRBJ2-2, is EPEVTQTPSHQVTQMGQEVILRCVPISNHLYFYWYRQILGQKVEFLVSFYNNEISEKSEIFDDQFSVERPDGSNFTLKIRSTKLEDSAMYFCASRWDRGTGELFFGEGSRLTVL.

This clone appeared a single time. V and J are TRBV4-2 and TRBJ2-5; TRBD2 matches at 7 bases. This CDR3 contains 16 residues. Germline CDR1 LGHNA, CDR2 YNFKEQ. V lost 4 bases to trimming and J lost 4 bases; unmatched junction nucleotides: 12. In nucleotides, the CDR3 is TGTGCCAGCAGCCGAGGTCCCGGACTAGTCGGAGAGACCCAGTACTTC. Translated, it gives CASSRGPGLVGETQYF.

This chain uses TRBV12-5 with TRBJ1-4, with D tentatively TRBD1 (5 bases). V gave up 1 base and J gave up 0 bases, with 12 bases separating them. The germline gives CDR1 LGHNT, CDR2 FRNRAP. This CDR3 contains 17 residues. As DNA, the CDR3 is TGTGCTAGTGGTTTGGCCCTGGACACCTCAACTAATGAAAAACTGTTTTTT. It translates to CASGLALDTSTNEKLFF.

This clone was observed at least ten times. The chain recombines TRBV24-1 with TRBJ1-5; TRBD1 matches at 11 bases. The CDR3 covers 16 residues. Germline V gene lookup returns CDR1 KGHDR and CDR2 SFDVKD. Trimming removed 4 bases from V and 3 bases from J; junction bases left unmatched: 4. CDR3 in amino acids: CATSDRTGGFNQPQHF. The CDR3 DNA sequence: TGTGCCACCAGTGACAGGACAGGGGGCTTCAATCAGCCCCAGCATTTT.

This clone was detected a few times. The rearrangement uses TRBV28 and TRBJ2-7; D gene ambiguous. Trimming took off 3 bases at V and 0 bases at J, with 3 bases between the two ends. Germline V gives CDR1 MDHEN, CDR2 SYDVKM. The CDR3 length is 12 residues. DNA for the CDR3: TGTGCCAGCAGTTTCGGCTCCTACGAGCAGTACTTC. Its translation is CASSFGSYEQYF.

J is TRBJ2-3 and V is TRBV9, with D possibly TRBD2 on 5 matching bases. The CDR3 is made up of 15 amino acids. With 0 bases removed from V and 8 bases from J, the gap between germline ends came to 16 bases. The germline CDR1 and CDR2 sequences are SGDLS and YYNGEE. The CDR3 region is CASSVEGYGGPTQYF. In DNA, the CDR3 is TGTGCCAGCAGCGTAGAAGGGTATGGAGGTCCTACGCAGTATTTT.

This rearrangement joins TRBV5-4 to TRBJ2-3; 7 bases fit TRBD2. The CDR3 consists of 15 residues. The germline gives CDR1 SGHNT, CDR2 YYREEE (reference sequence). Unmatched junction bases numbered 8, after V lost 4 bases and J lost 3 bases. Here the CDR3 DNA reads TGTGCCAGCAGCCGTCCTGGCGGGAGAACAGATACGCAGTATTTT. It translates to CASSRPGGRTDTQYF. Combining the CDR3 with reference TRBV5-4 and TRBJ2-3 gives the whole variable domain ETGVTQSPTHLIKTRGQQVTLRCSSQSGHNTVSWYQQALGQGPQFIFQYYREEENGRGNFPPRFSGLQFPNYSSELNVNALELDDSALYLCASSRPGGRTDTQYFGPGTRLTVL.

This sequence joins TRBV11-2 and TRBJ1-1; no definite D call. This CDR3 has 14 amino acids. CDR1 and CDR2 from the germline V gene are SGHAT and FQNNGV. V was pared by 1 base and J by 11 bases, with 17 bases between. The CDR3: CASSLGAGGGRAFF. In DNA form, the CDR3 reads TGTGCCAGCAGCTTAGGGGCAGGAGGTGGTCGTGCTTTCTTT.

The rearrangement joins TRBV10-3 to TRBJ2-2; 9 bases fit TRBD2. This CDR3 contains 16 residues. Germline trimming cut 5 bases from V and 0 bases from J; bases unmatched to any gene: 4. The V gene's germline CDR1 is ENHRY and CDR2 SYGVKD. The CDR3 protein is CAISPRLAANTGELFF. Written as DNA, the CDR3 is TGTGCCATCAGTCCGCGACTAGCGGCGAACACCGGGGAGCTGTTTTTT.

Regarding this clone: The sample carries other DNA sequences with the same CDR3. The DNA for the CDR3 is TGTGCTAGTGGGCAGGACAGGGGAACTGAAGCTTTCTTT. This translates into CASGQDRGTEAFF. The rearrangement uses TRBV12-5 and TRBJ1-1; 9 bases line up with TRBD1. This CDR3 comprises 13 residues. CDR1 is LGHNT and CDR2 is FRNRAP in the germline V gene. After removal of 6 bases from V and 5 bases from J, the junction contained 4 bases not matched to a gene.

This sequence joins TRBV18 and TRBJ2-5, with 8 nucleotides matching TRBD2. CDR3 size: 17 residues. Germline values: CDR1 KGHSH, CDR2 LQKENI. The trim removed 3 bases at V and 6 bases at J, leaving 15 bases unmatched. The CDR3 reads CASSPLSSKAGAQTQYF. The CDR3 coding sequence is TGTGCCAGCTCACCCTTGTCTTCAAAAGCGGGAGCCCAGACCCAGTACTTC.

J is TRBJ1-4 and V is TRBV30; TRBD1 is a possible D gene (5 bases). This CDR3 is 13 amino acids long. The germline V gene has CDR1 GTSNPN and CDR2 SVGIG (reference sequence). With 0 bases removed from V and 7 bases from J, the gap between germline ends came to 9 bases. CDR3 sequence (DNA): TGTGCCTGGAGTGTGAAAGGGGTTGAAAAACTGTTTTTT. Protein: CAWSVKGVEKLFF.

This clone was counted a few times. CDR3 region: CASSLFTGDNEQFF. CDR3 DNA: TGCGCCAGCAGCCTATTTACAGGGGACAATGAGCAGTTCTTC. The genes are TRBV5-1 and TRBJ2-1; TRBD1 matches at 7 bases. Germline V gene sequence: CDR1 SGHRS, CDR2 YFSETQ. This CDR3 contains 14 residues. V lost 4 bases, J lost 5 bases, and 6 bases stayed unmatched.

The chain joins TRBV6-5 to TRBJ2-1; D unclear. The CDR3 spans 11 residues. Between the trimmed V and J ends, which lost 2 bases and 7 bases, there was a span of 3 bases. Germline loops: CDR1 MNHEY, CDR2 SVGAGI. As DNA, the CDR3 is TGTGCCAGCAGTTACCTAAATGAGCAGTTCTTC. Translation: CASSYLNEQFF.

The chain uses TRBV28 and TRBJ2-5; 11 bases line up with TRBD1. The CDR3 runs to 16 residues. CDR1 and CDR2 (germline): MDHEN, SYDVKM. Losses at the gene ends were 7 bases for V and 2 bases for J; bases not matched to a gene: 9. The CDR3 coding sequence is TGTGCCAGCACCGACCAGGGGACAGGGGGTCAAGAGACCCAGTACTTC. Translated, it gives CASTDQGTGGQETQYF.

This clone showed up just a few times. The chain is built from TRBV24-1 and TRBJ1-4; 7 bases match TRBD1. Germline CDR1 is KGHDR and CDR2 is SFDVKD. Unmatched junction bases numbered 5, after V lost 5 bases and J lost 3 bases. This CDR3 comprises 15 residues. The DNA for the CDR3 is TGTGCCACCAGTGGAAACAGGGGACCTAATGAAAAACTGTTTTTT. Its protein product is CATSGNRGPNEKLFF.

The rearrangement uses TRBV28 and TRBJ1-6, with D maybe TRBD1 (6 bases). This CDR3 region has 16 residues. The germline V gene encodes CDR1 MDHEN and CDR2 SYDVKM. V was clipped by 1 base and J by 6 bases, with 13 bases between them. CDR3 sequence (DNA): TGTGCCAGCAGTTTATCCCGGGGGGCTGCTAATTCACCCCTCCACTTT. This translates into CASSLSRGAANSPLHF.